This T cell receptor (beta chain) was obtained from a study of OX40 agonist ivuxolimab in advanced cancers. TCRdb keeps only in-frame clones here, not all; method: immunoSEQ multiplex PCR. Of 66,000 or so clones listed, under 90% are singletons. The V gene lost 6 bases and the J gene lost 6 bases, with 15 bases spanning the gap. Per the germline V gene, CDR1 is LNHDA and CDR2 is SQIVND (reference sequence). The CDR3 contains 14 residues. The sequencing used CD4+ or CD8+ T cells sorted from blood, collected in a trial of the OX40 agonist ivuxolimab. This sequence originates from an adult with an advanced solid tumor such as melanoma, head and neck, liver or kidney cancer. The chain employs TRBV19 and TRBJ2-1; D might be TRBD1 or TRBD2, each matching 5 bases. CDR3 sequence reads: CASRTSRESNEQFF. CDR3 in DNA: TGTGCCAGTAGAACCTCCAGGGAGTCCAATGAGCAGTTCTTC.